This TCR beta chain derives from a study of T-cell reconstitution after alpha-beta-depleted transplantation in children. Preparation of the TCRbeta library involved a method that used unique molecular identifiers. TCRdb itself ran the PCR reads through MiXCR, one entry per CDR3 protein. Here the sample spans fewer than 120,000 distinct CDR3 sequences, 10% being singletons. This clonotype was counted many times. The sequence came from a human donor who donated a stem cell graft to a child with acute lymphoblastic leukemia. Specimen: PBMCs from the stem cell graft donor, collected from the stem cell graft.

Here the CDR3 reads CASSLGLAGYTDTQYF. The CDR3 region has the DNA TGTGCCAGCAGCCTAGGACTAGCGGGATACACAGATACGCAGTATTTT. The chain uses TRBV7-8 and TRBJ2-3; TRBD2 matches 12 bases. This CDR3 is built from 16 residues. V was clipped by 5 bases and J by 2 bases; unmatched bases: 5. The germline CDR1 and CDR2 sequences are SGHVS and FQNEAQ.